The 16 T cell receptor beta chains reported below all come from one sample, sequenced in a study of T-cell memory formation after mild COVID-19. TCRdb reprocessed the 5' RACE reads via MiXCR and lists one record per CDR3 protein. The profile covers a few hundred thousand distinct CDR3 sequences, with under 30% appearing a single time and roughly 14% taken by the ten largest. Sequencing was performed on PBMCs or a T cell subset sorted from them (not recorded which). Receptors originate from an adult woman who had mild COVID-19 (a few samples of this study predate the infection). Cell type and time point are not known.

This clonotype was seen more than once but under ten times. The chain is built from TRBV6-5 and TRBJ2-7; TRBD1 is a possible D gene (5 bases). The CDR3 contains 13 residues. The V and J ends lost 4 bases and 2 bases respectively, with 9 bases between them. From germline, CDR1 is MNHEY and CDR2 SVGAGI. CDR3 DNA sequence: TGTGCCAGCAGTTCCCAGGGCCCCTACGAGCAGTACTTC. As protein: CASSSQGPYEQYF.

The chain couples TRBV4-1 to TRBJ2-1; 10 positions agree with TRBD2. CDR3 size: 14 residues. Germline CDR1 is MGHRA and CDR2 is YSYEKL. The J segment lost 5 bases and the V segment lost 7 bases, leaving 5 bases of the junction unmatched. The CDR3, as DNA: TGCGCCAGCACCCTAGCGGGGGTAGACAATGAGCAGTTCTTC. It encodes CASTLAGVDNEQFF.

This clonotype was seen a few times. The chain carries TRBV28 and TRBJ2-1, with a tentative D call TRBD1 (6 bases). CDR3 length: 11 amino acids. Trimming took 2 bases from V and 14 from J, leaving 10 bases between them. The germline gives CDR1 MDHEN, CDR2 SYDVKM. The chain's CDR3 is CASSLVGAKFF. The CDR3 DNA is TGTGCCAGCAGTTTAGTGGGGGCGAAGTTCTTC.

The J gene is TRBJ2-7, the V gene TRBV7-2, with 9 bases matching TRBD2. This CDR3 has 14 residues. The junction had 1 base not matched to a gene; V was cut back by 1 base and J by 3 bases. Germline CDR1 SGHTA, CDR2 FQGNSA. In DNA, the CDR3 is TGTGCCAGCAGCTTAGGACTAGCGGACTACGAGCAGTACTTC. Translation: CASSLGLADYEQYF. The full variable domain, its missing parts supplied by reference TRBV7-2 and TRBJ2-7, is GAGVSQSPSNKVTEKGKDVELRCDPISGHTALYWYRQSLGQGLEFLIYFQGNSAPDKSGLPSDRFSAERTGGSVSTLTIQRTQQEDSAVYLCASSLGLADYEQYFGPGTRLTVT.

The gene calls are TRBV4-1 and TRBJ2-7; possible D gene TRBD2, 6 bases. This CDR3 region has 15 residues. Trimming removed 1 base at V and 1 base at J, with 11 bases between. Looked up from germline, CDR1 is MGHRA and CDR2 is YSYEKL. CDR3 sequence: CASSQAAGRSYEQYF. The DNA for the CDR3 is TGCGCCAGCAGCCAAGCTGCAGGGAGGTCCTACGAGCAGTACTTC.

This clonotype was found a few times. This chain joins TRBV12-3 or TRBV12-4 and TRBJ2-1; either TRBD1 or TRBD2 may fit D (7 bases each). The CDR3 spans 14 residues. The germline V and J ends were trimmed by 5 bases and 15 bases, with 23 bases remaining between them. CDR3 in DNA: TGTGCCAGCAGTCCTCAGGGGGGCCTAGCGGCGGTGTTCTTC. This gives the protein CASSPQGGLAAVFF.

The CDR3 DNA sequence: TGTGCCAGCAGTGAGGCGGTTGGGAGCACAGATACGCAGTATTTT. Encoded protein: CASSEAVGSTDTQYF. V gene TRBV2 combines with J gene TRBJ2-3, with unresolved D. The germline CDR1 and CDR2 sequences are SNHLY and FYNNEI. The length of the CDR3 is 15 residues. V shed 3 bases and J shed 0 bases, with 10 bases lying between them.

This clonotype was seen only a few times. The rearrangement uses TRBV6-2 or TRBV6-3 and TRBJ2-7; D remains unclear. CDR1 is MNHEY, CDR2 SVGEGT, per germline. The V gene lost 8 bases and the J gene lost 4 bases, with 18 bases spanning the gap. The CDR3 spans 14 residues. The CDR3 is CASCVQEKLYEQYF. The CDR3, as DNA: TGTGCCAGCTGCGTACAAGAAAAACTTTACGAGCAGTACTTC.

Many counts were recorded for this clonotype. The gene calls are TRBV10-3 and TRBJ1-2; TRBD1 matches 8 bases. Trimming at V came to 6 bases and at J to 7 bases, leaving 7 bases not matched to a gene. Germline V lookup: CDR1 ENHRY, CDR2 SYGVKD. The length of the CDR3 is 13 residues. This chain's CDR3 is CAISGQGTFGYTF. Here the CDR3 DNA reads TGTGCCATCAGCGGACAGGGTACTTTTGGCTACACCTTC.

The rearrangement joins TRBV6-5 to TRBJ2-1; D unresolved. CDR3 length equals 14 residues. Trimming removed 3 bases at V and 7 bases at J, with 13 bases between. Germline-derived CDR1 and CDR2 are MNHEY and SVGAGI. CDR3 coding DNA: TGTGCCAGCAGTTATGGCGGCCGGCGGAATGAGCAGTTCTTC. It codes for CASSYGGRRNEQFF.

This clonotype turned up a few times. The chain carries TRBV12-3 or TRBV12-4 and TRBJ2-1, with 8 bases matching TRBD2. J gave up 8 bases and V 6 bases, and 12 bases lay outside the gene matches. The CDR3 sequence is 15 residues long. The CDR3 region is CASSSGTSGDDEQFF. Written as DNA, the CDR3 is TGTGCCAGCAGCTCCGGGACTAGTGGGGACGATGAGCAGTTCTTC.

The chain links TRBV30 to TRBJ1-1; the D is unclear. Trimming took off 2 bases at V and 5 bases at J, with 6 bases between the two ends. CDR1 is GTSNPN and CDR2 is SVGIG in the germline V gene (reference sequence). The CDR3 is 11 amino acids. CDR3 in DNA: TGTGCCTGGAGTAGGTCGACTGAAGCTTTCTTT. Translating gives CAWSRSTEAFF.

This clonotype turned up a few times. This chain links TRBV9 with TRBJ1-2; 7 bases are a match to TRBD1. The J segment lost 7 bases and the V segment lost 7 bases, leaving 10 bases of the junction unmatched. There are 13 residues in the CDR3. Looked up from germline, CDR1 is SGDLS and CDR2 is YYNGEE. CDR3 amino acids: CASGTGAASGYTF. CDR3 in DNA: TGTGCCAGCGGAACAGGGGCGGCGAGTGGCTACACCTTC.

J is TRBJ1-1 and V is TRBV9, with D uncertain. V was shortened by 0 bases and J by 2 bases, with 8 bases between the two germline ends. Germline loops: CDR1 SGDLS, CDR2 YYNGEE. The CDR3 spans 14 residues. CDR3 loop: CASSVVEDNTEAFF. In nucleotides, the CDR3 is TGTGCCAGCAGCGTAGTCGAGGATAACACTGAAGCTTTCTTT. The full variable domain, in which reference TRBV9 and TRBJ1-1 provide the parts outside the CDR3, is DSGVTQTPKHLITATGQRVTLRCSPRSGDLSVYWYQQSLDQGLQFLIQYYNGEERAKGNILERFSAQQFPDLHSELNLSSLELGDSALYFCASSVVEDNTEAFFGQGTRLTVV.

This rearrangement joins TRBV6-2 or TRBV6-3 to TRBJ2-5; D possibly uses TRBD1 or TRBD2 (6 bases each). The CDR3 contains 16 residues. The germline V gene has CDR1 MNHEY and CDR2 SVGEGT. V was cut by 2 bases and J by 0 bases, with 13 bases left in between. The CDR3 region has the DNA TGTGCCAGCAGTTACCTAGGGGGGTTAGACCAAGAGACCCAGTACTTC. This codes for CASSYLGGLDQETQYF.

This clonotype was counted between two and nine times. The chain recombines TRBV6-5 with TRBJ2-4; D is possibly TRBD1 (6 bases). The germline V gene has CDR1 MNHEY and CDR2 SVGAGI. The CDR3 totals 18 residues. Deletions cut 0 bases from V and 7 bases from J, with 22 bases between. The CDR3 region is CASSYSVTGLSSENIQYF. CDR3 nucleotide sequence: TGTGCCAGCAGTTACTCTGTCACAGGGTTATCTTCAGAGAACATTCAGTACTTC.